The sequence of this T cell receptor beta chain was determined in a study of response to subunit inactivated influenza vaccine. Points from the study as a whole: The authors suggested that few new T cells are recruited per seasonal influenza vaccination.

This clonotype was observed a few times. Its antigen is not known. Per the germline V gene, CDR1 is SNHLY and CDR2 is FYNNEI. V lost 1 base and J lost 0, with 9 bases in between. This CDR3 is built from 15 residues. Via MiXCR, TCRdb re-called the RT-PCR reads, giving one row per CDR3 protein. The sample consists of about 700,000 distinct CDR3 sequences, 14% of them appearing once. The source is a man between 50 and 59 years old who received an inactivated influenza vaccine. Sequenced here: PBMCs from blood, sampled 14 to 15 days before vaccination. The rearrangement uses TRBV2 and TRBJ1-1; D ambiguous. CDR3 bases: TGTGCCAGCAGTGAAGACCTGGGGATGAACACTGAAGCTTTCTTT. Residues: CASSEDLGMNTEAFF. The whole variable domain, filled in from reference TRBV2 and TRBJ1-1, reads EPEVTQTPSHQVTQMGQEVILRCVPISNHLYFYWYRQILGQKVEFLVSFYNNEISEKSEIFDDQFSVERPDGSNFTLKIRSTKLEDSAMYFCASSEDLGMNTEAFFGQGTRLTVV.